This T cell receptor (beta chain) was identified in a study of T cell responses to AZD1222 COVID-19 vaccine (dated by TCRdb to 2020 to 2023). Regarding the research as a whole: AZD1222 recipients whose second dose came at about 4 weeks and those whose second dose came at about 12 weeks were combined into one group, since spike-specific TCR depth and breadth did not differ between the two schedules. TCR sequencing was performed for some 250 trial participants, of whom about 200 were given two doses of AZD1222 and some 26 were given two doses of MenACWY control vaccine. Trial participants were enrolled by age into subgroups of 18-55, 56-69 and 70-plus years, and roughly 150, 30 and 60 TCR-sequenced participants, respectively, were included in these subgroups. The research as a whole found: In the small 56-69-year group, the increase in depth fell short of significance, most likely because of low power. Conclusions about previously exposed vaccinees were limited because only six AZD1222 recipients were SARS-CoV-2 seropositive at baseline. Participants were mostly white British, with more females than males. The authors suggested clonal diversity may have been underestimated. Because no day 14 peak-response samples were available, the repertoires could be characterized only after the peak T cell response. Reportedly, close to half of the unique spike-specific TCRs recognized epitopes lying outside the regions that are mutated in the B.1.351 and B.1.1.7 variants. The whole spike protein was spanned by vaccine-associated CD4 TCRs, and dominant responses were seen in regions 160-218 and 743-854. After two AZD1222 doses, both the breadth and the depth of spike-specific TCRs were significantly higher than at day 0 and than in MenACWY recipients.

In regard to this clone: Its antigen is still unknown. No base quality information exists; no much larger clone differs at one position.

The time point label of this sample denotes: baseline before first vaccination. Vaccinee samples came from UK trials COV001 and COV002, including a single-blind randomized controlled phase 2/3 trial of AZD1222 (ChAdOx1 nCoV-19) in healthy adults. For TCRbeta chain sequencing, PBMC samples were collected from trial participants at day 0 and at day 28 after the second dose. The CDR3 regions of human TCRbeta chains were subjected to immunosequencing. In the source study's methods: Repertoire TCRs were matched against a reference library of SARS-CoV-2-specific TCRs generated with the MIRA antigen-specificity platform. Breadth meant the fraction of unique TCRs that were SARS-CoV-2-associated, whereas depth meant the fraction of total T cells that were SARS-CoV-2-associated. Using the MIRA data, every spike-specific TCR was mapped to the spike region that the TCR reacted to and assigned to either a CD4 or a CD8 class. Log10-transformed breadth and depth values were compared by one-way ANOVA with Sidak's multiple comparisons tests. The source is immuneACCESS, and TCRdb retained only in-frame sequences with V and J called. Part of the clones is not carried over; for the studies checked, unresolved V genes explain less than half of this, and the remainder is unexplained. D and trimming were read from the DNA, whereas the V and J calls and clone size are those reported in that table. Counted in this sample were 130,000 to 150,000 clones; 88% of them appeared once. In total, the top ten clones hold approximately 15% of the sample.

The germline V end is reduced by 1 base and the J end by 1 base; junction bases left unmatched: 6. Inclusive of the bounding cysteine and phenylalanine, the CDR3 is 17 residues long. Only CDR3 DNA remains: 51 bases, in frame from the first base. Taken from the germline V gene, the CDR1 and CDR2 loops are LGHNA and YSLEER. This material consisted of peripheral blood, taken on day 0 of AZD1222 vaccination. The V and J segments used are TRBV4-3 and TRBJ1-2; the junction holds 10 bases that match TRBD1. This TCR was recovered from an adult in good health. CDR3 reads: CASSQGLRTGGNYGYTF. DNA sequence: TGCGCCAGCAGCCAAGGTCTAAGGACAGGGGGTAACTATGGCTACACCTTC.